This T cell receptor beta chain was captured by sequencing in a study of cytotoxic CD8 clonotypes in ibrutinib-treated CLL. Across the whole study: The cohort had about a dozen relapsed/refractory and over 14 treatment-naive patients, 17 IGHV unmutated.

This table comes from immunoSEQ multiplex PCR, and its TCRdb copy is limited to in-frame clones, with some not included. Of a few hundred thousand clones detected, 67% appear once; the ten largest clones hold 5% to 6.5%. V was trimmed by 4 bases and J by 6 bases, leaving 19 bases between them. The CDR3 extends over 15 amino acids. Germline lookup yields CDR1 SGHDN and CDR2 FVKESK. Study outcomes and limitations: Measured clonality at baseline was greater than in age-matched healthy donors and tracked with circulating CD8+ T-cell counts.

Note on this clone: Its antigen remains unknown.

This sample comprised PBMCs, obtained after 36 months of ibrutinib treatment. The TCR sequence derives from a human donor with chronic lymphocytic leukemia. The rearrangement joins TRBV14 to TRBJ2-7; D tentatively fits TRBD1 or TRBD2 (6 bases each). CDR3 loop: CASSPGRGKGGEQYF. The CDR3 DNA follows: TGTGCCAGCAGCCCGGGACGGGGAAAGGGGGGCGAGCAGTACTTC.